Here is one T cell receptor (beta chain) with its context. Looked up from germline, CDR1 is SQVTM and CDR2 is ANQGSEA. The CDR3 has 12 residues. The sample originates from a study of monozygotic twins with inflammatory bowel disease. TCRdb reprocessed the 5' RACE reads and keeps a single row for each CDR3 protein, giving no DNA. In all, the sample yields 350,000 to 500,000 distinct CDR3 sequences. The sequence derives from a human donor with ulcerative colitis or Crohn's disease, or a healthy co-twin of an affected twin (not recorded which). The sample comprised blood. The chain recombines TRBV29-1 with TRBJ1-1; TCRdb gives TRBD1 as the D gene, but with no DNA this cannot be confirmed. The CDR3 is CSVAGGHTEAFF.